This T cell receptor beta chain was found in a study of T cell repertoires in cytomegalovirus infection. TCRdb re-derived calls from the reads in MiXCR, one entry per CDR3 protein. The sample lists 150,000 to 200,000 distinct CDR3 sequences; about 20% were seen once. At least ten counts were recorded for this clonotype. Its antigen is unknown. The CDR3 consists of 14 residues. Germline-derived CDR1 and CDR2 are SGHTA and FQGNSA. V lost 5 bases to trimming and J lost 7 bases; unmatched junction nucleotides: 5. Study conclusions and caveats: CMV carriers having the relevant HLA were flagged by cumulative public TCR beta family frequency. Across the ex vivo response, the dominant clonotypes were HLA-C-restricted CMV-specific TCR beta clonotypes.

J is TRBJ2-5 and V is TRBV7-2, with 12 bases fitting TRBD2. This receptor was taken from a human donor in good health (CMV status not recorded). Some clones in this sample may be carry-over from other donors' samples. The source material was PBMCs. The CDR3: CASSPLAGGGTQYF. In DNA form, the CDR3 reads TGTGCCAGCAGCCCACTAGCGGGAGGTGGGACCCAGTACTTC.